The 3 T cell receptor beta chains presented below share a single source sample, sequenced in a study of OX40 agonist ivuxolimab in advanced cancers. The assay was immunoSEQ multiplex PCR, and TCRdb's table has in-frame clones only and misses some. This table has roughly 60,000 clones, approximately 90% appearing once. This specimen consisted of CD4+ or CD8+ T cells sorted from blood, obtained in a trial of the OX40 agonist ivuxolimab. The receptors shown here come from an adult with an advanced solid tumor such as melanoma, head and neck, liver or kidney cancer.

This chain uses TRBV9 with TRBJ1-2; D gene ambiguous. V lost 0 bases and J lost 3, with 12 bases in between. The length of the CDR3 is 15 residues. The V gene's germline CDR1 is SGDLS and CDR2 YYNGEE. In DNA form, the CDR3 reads TGTGCCAGCAGCGTAGACTCATACGGGGACTATGGCTACACCTTC. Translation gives CASSVDSYGDYGYTF.

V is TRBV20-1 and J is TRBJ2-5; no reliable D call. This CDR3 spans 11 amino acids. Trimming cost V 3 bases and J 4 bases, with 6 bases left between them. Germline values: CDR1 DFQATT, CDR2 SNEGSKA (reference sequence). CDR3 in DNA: TGCAGTGCTAGTATAGGAGAGACCCAGTACTTC. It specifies CSASIGETQYF.

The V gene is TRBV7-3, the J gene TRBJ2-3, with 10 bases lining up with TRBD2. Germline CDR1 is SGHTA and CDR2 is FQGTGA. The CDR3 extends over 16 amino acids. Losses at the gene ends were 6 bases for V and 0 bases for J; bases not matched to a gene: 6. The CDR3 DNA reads TGTGCCAGCAGTAGAACTAGCGGGGTGAGCACAGATACGCAGTATTTT. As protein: CASSRTSGVSTDTQYF.